This TCR beta chain stems from a study of regulatory T cells in long-lasting Graves disease. Findings of the study overall: Lower TCR diversity was seen in persistent Graves' patients than in newly diagnosed ones.

For TCR beta, libraries came from iRepertoire HTBI primers and Arm-PCR of CDR3 regions. Using its own MiXCR run on the multiplex PCR reads, TCRdb lists one record per CDR3 protein. The repertoire includes around 500,000 distinct CDR3 sequences, about 16% of them detected once, and 25% sits in the top ten. The table lists this clonotype with a few counts. Antigen: not known. V was shortened by 2 bases and J by 15 bases, with 17 bases between the two germline ends. The CDR3 covers 13 residues. Time point denoted: newly diagnosed GD, antithyroid drugs for less than 3 months. There was RNA extracted from PBMCs, and the TCR library was made from it. These records were also assigned to another study, of T cells in Graves' hyperthyroidism and ophthalmopathy. That publication notes: Hyperthyroidism patients were newly diagnosed, had disease duration under 2 months, and were aged 18 to 65 years. Exclusions: uncontrolled infection, other autoimmune disease, pregnancy, lactation. Most clonotypes that expanded in the thyroid above 0.001 also showed up in blood.

The chain has TRBV12-3 or TRBV12-4 and TRBJ2-1, with a possible D match to TRBD1 (6 bases). The source material was peripheral blood mononuclear cells (PBMCs), sampled at new diagnosis, from a patient treated with antithyroid drugs. The source is a woman aged 35-60 years with Graves disease. The CDR3 bases are TGTGCCAGCAGTTTATTTTTGGGGGCAGTACGGTTCTTC. Amino acid sequence: CASSLFLGAVRFF.